This T cell receptor (beta chain) comes out of a study of cytomegalovirus exposure and HLA in healthy donors. Germline V gene lookup returns CDR1 SGHVS and CDR2 FQNEAQ. The CDR3 has 16 amino acids. V lost 2 bases, J lost 2 bases, and 8 bases stayed unmatched. The primer mix had 60 Vbeta and 13 Jbeta primers. Assay used: immunoSEQ multiplex PCR; TCRdb lists only in-frame clones, some missing. The data show roughly 97,000 clones, with around 72% seen just once and 3% to 4% held by the top ten. The sequenced material came from PBMCs. The chain uses TRBV7-8 and TRBJ2-5; 7 bases align to TRBD1. The sequence derives from a man between 40 and 49 years old in good health and CMV-seronegative. This chain's CDR3 is CASSLLPTGPQETQYF. The DNA of the CDR3 is TGTGCCAGCAGCTTACTTCCGACAGGGCCACAAGAGACCCAGTACTTC.